The 4 T cell receptor beta chains reported below all come from one sample, sequenced in a study of lymphopenia after photon versus proton radiotherapy. Clones were read by immunoSEQ multiplex PCR, and TCRdb kept only the in-frame ones, dropping some. Of about 53,000 clones in the sample, more than 70% were seen once. Source: peripheral blood, taken from a patient treated with photon-based radiotherapy. These receptors were obtained from a man between 50 and 59 years old with gastric cancer.

Points on this clone: Sequence at one end of the junction differs from germline and may be a read error. Other DNA sequences in the sample encode the same CDR3. This CDR3 reads CASSHTALSNEQFF. The CDR3 DNA sequence: TGCGCCAGCAGCCATACCGCCCTCAGCAATGAGCAGTTCTTC. The V and J genes are TRBV11-2 and TRBJ2-1, with unresolved D. The CDR3 is 14 amino acids. CDR1 is SGHAT, CDR2 FQNNGV, per germline.

The table lists this clone with a count of one. The chain uses TRBV6-1 and TRBJ1-1; the D is unclear. The V gene lost 3 bases and the J gene lost 1 base, with 9 bases spanning the gap. Germline CDR1 MNHNS, CDR2 SASEGT. This CDR3 spans 14 amino acids. The CDR3 region has the DNA TGTGCCAGCAGTGAGACCCTGGGGAACACTGAAGCTTTCTTT. Translated, it gives CASSETLGNTEAFF.

The chain recombines TRBV5-6 with TRBJ1-1; tentative D call: TRBD1 (5 bases). CDR3 length: 15 residues. V lost 5 bases to trimming and J lost 1 base, with 15 bases between them. Germline CDR1 is SGHDT and CDR2 is YYEEEE. The CDR3 spells CASSGDGGENTEAFF. DNA of the CDR3: TGTGCCAGCAGTGGCGATGGGGGGGAGAACACTGAAGCTTTCTTT.

This clone was recorded many times. One junction end does not reproduce the germline sequence, and a read error may be involved. The sample carries other DNA sequences with the same CDR3. The rearrangement uses TRBV5-4 and TRBJ2-1; D gene unclear. The germline gives CDR1 SGHNT, CDR2 YYREEE (reference sequence). This CDR3 has 14 amino acids. The CDR3 nucleotides read TGCGCCAGCAGCCATACCGCCCTCAGCAATGAGCAGTTCTTC. This sequence encodes CASSHTALSNEQFF.